The rows below give T cell receptor beta chains drawn from one sample of a study of CD4 T cells in relation to SARS-CoV-2 and coronaviruses. The data were produced by immunoSEQ multiplex PCR, yet TCRdb's version contains in-frame clones alone and is incomplete. This table holds about 12,000 clones, roughly three quarters found once. Antigen specificity for these receptors is unknown. What was sequenced was CD4+ T cells from PBMCs, cultured in vitro. The source of these receptors is a human donor in good health. CDR3s include the opening cysteine and the closing phenylalanine or tryptophan. The order of the fields is J gene, V gene, CDR3 protein.

TRBJ2-5	TRBV6-1	CASSDQGQGRGETQYF
TRBJ2-5	TRBV10-3	CAISGGAGTYQETQYF
TRBJ2-2	TRBV28	CASTSPRRESRTGELFF
TRBJ1-1	TRBV6-2/TRBV6-3	CASSDGLQAFF
TRBJ1-5	TRBV6-1	CASSATGVLRSQPQHF
TRBJ1-3	TRBV9	CASSPTTGGNTIYF
TRBJ2-7	TRBV5-1	CASSLGTGGYEQYF
TRBJ2-7	TRBV5-1	CASSLDAGGYEQYF
TRBJ1-2	TRBV3-1/TRBV3-2	CASSQDPSRGYTF
TRBJ2-1	TRBV11-3	CASSLRLGSYNEQFF
TRBJ2-2	TRBV24-1	CATSDGTGYDTGELFF
TRBJ2-7	TRBV28	CASLSHGGEQYF
TRBJ2-7	TRBV5-1	CASASAYEQYF
TRBJ2-1	TRBV6-4	CASSAGGPYNEQFF
TRBJ2-1	TRBV11-2	CASSLEWLAGNEQFF
TRBJ2-2	TRBV10-3	CAISEGAGTGELFF
TRBJ2-6	TRBV30	CACYRDASGANVLTF
TRBJ2-3	TRBV15	CATSRDALGRGRNNETSTDTQYF
TRBJ2-1	TRBV19	CASSRVTSYNEQFF
TRBJ2-1	TRBV24-1	CASGGSYNEQFF
TRBJ1-1	TRBV12-3/TRBV12-4	CASSRLENTEAFF
TRBJ1-5	TRBV27	CASKGVSNQPQHF
TRBJ1-5	TRBV19	CASIGGGSNQPQHF
TRBJ1-5	TRBV7-2	CASSTQVDQPQHF
TRBJ2-5	TRBV6-4	CASSEGQGTQETQYF
TRBJ2-6	TRBV6-1	CASSDSPSGANVLTF
TRBJ2-3	TRBV24-1	CATSDPGLAGEGDTQYF
TRBJ2-7	TRBV5-1	CASSQRQGSYEQYF
TRBJ1-5	TRBV7-9	CAGRTGEDQPQHF
TRBJ2-7	TRBV27	CASSLSGTGVYEQYF
TRBJ1-4	TRBV2	CASSGLAGLPEKLFF
TRBJ2-5	TRBV10-2	CASRDTKETQYF
TRBJ1-1	TRBV6-5	CASRQGQVDTEAFF
TRBJ2-7	TRBV6-1	CASSENLMGAEQYF
TRBJ2-3	TRBV12-3/TRBV12-4	CASSLASTDTQYF
TRBJ2-3	TRBV18	CASSLGQGSDTQYF
TRBJ2-5	TRBV10-3	CAISESQPHQGTQYF
TRBJ1-2	TRBV19	CASSRDSNYGYTF
TRBJ2-6	TRBV5-4	CASSLPRGTGANVLTF
TRBJ2-7	TRBV30	CAWSVWPVFDEQYF
TRBJ1-2	TRBV7-8	CASGHTGGERDTF
TRBJ1-1	TRBV5-6	CASSLAGDTEAFF
TRBJ2-7	TRBV5-1	CASSSFNREVDEQYF
TRBJ2-6	TRBV27	CASSFRTKSSGANVLTF
TRBJ2-7	TRBV27	CASSFSTQSYEQYF
TRBJ2-6	TRBV2	CASMRDHYSGANVLTF
TRBJ2-7	TRBV10-3	CAISERPQPYEQYF
TRBJ1-4	TRBV7-7	CASSLSTGTAEKLFF
TRBJ2-1	TRBV11-3	CASSLGAGAFYNEQFF
TRBJ2-1	TRBV5-1	CASSLGGRESEQFF
TRBJ2-1	TRBV11-2	CASRLAGNEQFF
TRBJ2-4	TRBV28	CASSLVANLAKNIQYF
TRBJ1-5	TRBV2	CASKNGVSNQPQHF
TRBJ2-3	TRBV27	CASSGRLGASTDTQYF